These 31 T cell receptor beta chains originate from one sample sequenced in a study of cytomegalovirus exposure and HLA in healthy donors. 13 Jbeta primers and 60 Vbeta primers were used for the PCR. Generated by immunoSEQ multiplex PCR, the TCRdb table keeps only in-frame clones and is missing some. Among about 120,000 clones, 65% to 80% were seen once, and the ten largest hold 30%. Source material: PBMCs. All receptors derive from a man aged 60-69 years in good health and CMV-seropositive.

The chain employs TRBV14 and TRBJ1-4, with D perhaps matching TRBD1 (5 bases). The CDR3 runs to 12 residues. The germline gives CDR1 SGHDN, CDR2 FVKESK. V was clipped by 3 bases and J by 10 bases, with 9 bases between them. The CDR3, as DNA: TGTGCCAGCAGCCATGCGGGGGGAAAACTGTTTTTT. This translates into CASSHAGGKLFF.

The chain joins TRBV5-1 to TRBJ1-5; D is perhaps TRBD1 (6 bases). From germline, CDR1 is SGHRS and CDR2 YFSETQ. CDR3 length: 21 amino acids. Trimming shortened V by 0 bases and J by 0 bases, and 25 bases separated the two germline ends. The CDR3 DNA follows: TGCGCCAGCAGCTTGGTTCTATCAACCAGGACAGACCCTTATAGCAATCAGCCCCAGCATTTT. Translating it yields CASSLVLSTRTDPYSNQPQHF.

The J gene is TRBJ2-3, the V gene TRBV7-2; 12 bases match TRBD2. This CDR3 spans 15 amino acids. CDR1 and CDR2 (germline): SGHTA, FQGNSA. V lost 5 bases and J lost 9; bases outside the gene matches: 9. CDR3 sequence reads: CASSTSGGPVATQYF. The DNA for the CDR3 is TGTGCCAGCAGCACTAGCGGGGGGCCCGTGGCCACGCAGTATTTT.

The gene calls are TRBV2 and TRBJ1-4; no clear D. Looked up from germline, CDR1 is SNHLY and CDR2 is FYNNEI. With 8 bases removed from V and 14 bases from J, the gap between germline ends came to 12 bases. The CDR3 has 10 amino acids. In DNA form, the CDR3 reads TGTGCCAGCCGGAGGGATGCTCTGTTTTTT. This sequence encodes CASRRDALFF.

CDR3 loop: CASSLAGQGGNTEAFF. DNA of the CDR3: TGTGCCAGCAGCTTGGCTGGACAGGGCGGGAACACTGAAGCTTTCTTT. The V call is TRBV5-8, the J call TRBJ1-1; 8 nucleotides align to TRBD1. The CDR3 is 16 amino acids. Trimming took 0 bases from V and 1 from J; bases not matched to a gene: 5. CDR1 is SGHTS and CDR2 is YDEGEE in the germline V gene.

V is TRBV19 and J is TRBJ1-1; 7 bases agree with TRBD1. CDR3 length: 12 amino acids. Germline V gene sequence: CDR1 LNHDA, CDR2 SQIVND (reference sequence). Losses at the gene ends were 2 bases for V and 8 bases for J; bases not matched to a gene: 2. CDR3 bases: TGTGCCAGTAGTATACGGACAGGCGAAGCTTTCTTT. The encoded protein is CASSIRTGEAFF.

The rearrangement uses TRBV7-3 and TRBJ2-1, with D possibly TRBD2 on 5 matching bases. V lost 5 bases to trimming and J lost 8 bases, with 19 bases between them. This CDR3 has 15 residues. Germline V gene data show CDR1 as SGHTA and CDR2 as FQGTGA. In DNA form, the CDR3 reads TGTGCCAGCAGCCCGACGGGGAGCGCCGAGTATGAGCAGTTCTTC. This sequence encodes CASSPTGSAEYEQFF.

The chain combines TRBV28 with TRBJ1-4; TRBD1 aligns across 8 bases. The CDR3 length is 13 residues. Germline loops: CDR1 MDHEN, CDR2 SYDVKM. Unmatched junction bases numbered 4, after V lost 5 bases and J lost 8 bases. The CDR3 is CASSTQGGEKLFF. The CDR3 nucleotides read TGTGCCAGCAGTACACAGGGGGGGGAAAAACTGTTTTTT.

This clone was recorded once. The V and J genes are TRBV7-9 and TRBJ1-1; D is uncertain. With 2 bases removed from V and 8 bases from J, the gap between germline ends came to 18 bases. The CDR3 length is 15 residues. Germline V gene lookup returns CDR1 SEHNR and CDR2 FQNEAQ (reference sequence). The CDR3 protein is CASSLTGQAGVEAFF. In nucleotides, the CDR3 is TGTGCCAGCAGCTTAACTGGGCAGGCAGGCGTCGAAGCTTTCTTT.

The rearrangement joins TRBV28 to TRBJ2-2; D may be TRBD2 (7 bases). V gave up 9 bases and J gave up 6 bases, with 20 bases separating them. The germline CDR1 and CDR2 sequences are MDHEN and SYDVKM. CDR3 length equals 15 residues. The CDR3 nucleotides are TGTGCCAGTCAAAGCTCTACAGGGAGGGCCGGGGAGCTGTTTTTT. This translates into CASQSSTGRAGELFF.

This CDR3 reads CASSLAQRGSTDTQYF. The CDR3, as DNA: TGCGCCAGCAGCTTGGCCCAGCGGGGGAGCACAGATACGCAGTATTTT. The chain links TRBV5-1 to TRBJ2-3, with 8 positions matching TRBD2. The CDR3 sequence is 16 residues long. The trim removed 0 bases at V and 0 bases at J, leaving 3 bases unmatched. The germline gives CDR1 SGHRS, CDR2 YFSETQ. Variable domain in full (rest from reference TRBV5-1 and TRBJ2-3): KAGVTQTPRYLIKTRGQQVTLSCSPISGHRSVSWYQQTPGQGLQFLFEYFSETQRNKGNFPGRFSGRQFSNSRSEMNVSTLELGDSALYLCASSLAQRGSTDTQYFGPGTRLTVL.

This chain uses TRBV19 with TRBJ1-2; D is perhaps TRBD1 (5 bases). The CDR3 spans 14 residues. Trimming left V 8 bases short and J 2 bases short, with 15 bases between. Germline loops: CDR1 LNHDA, CDR2 SQIVND (reference sequence). The CDR3 bases are TGTGCCAGTCAGGTCGGGGGATGGAACTATGGCTACACCTTC. Translation: CASQVGGWNYGYTF.

The chain couples TRBV7-9 to TRBJ1-1; D unclear. Trimming removed 3 bases from V and 1 base from J, with 12 bases in between. Germline CDR1 reads SEHNR; CDR2 reads FQNEAQ (reference sequence). The CDR3 extends over 15 amino acids. CDR3 amino acids: CASSFGFLRNTEAFF. CDR3 in DNA: TGTGCCAGCAGCTTCGGTTTCCTGAGGAACACTGAAGCTTTCTTT.

This clone was observed a few times. For the CDR3, the DNA is TGTGCCAGCAGCTTAAGGGAGGGGGACAGGGAAAGTAACACTGAAGCTTTCTTT. This translates into CASSLREGDRESNTEAFF. V gene TRBV7-9 combines with J gene TRBJ1-1; 9 bases match TRBD1. Looked up from germline, CDR1 is SEHNR and CDR2 is FQNEAQ (reference sequence). CDR3 length: 18 amino acids. J lost 2 bases, V lost 2 bases, and 12 bases had no gene match.

The count of this clone is one. The V gene is TRBV11-1, the J gene TRBJ2-5, with a weak D call TRBD1 (7 bases). Germline CDR1 reads SGHAT; CDR2 reads FQDESV (reference sequence). V shed 6 bases and J shed 5 bases, with 13 bases lying between them. The length of the CDR3 is 13 residues. For the CDR3, the DNA is TGTGCCAGCAGATCAGGGGGGATGGAGACCCAGTACTTC. Translation gives CASRSGGMETQYF.

The chain links TRBV4-1 to TRBJ1-1; 10 nucleotides match TRBD1. CDR1 and CDR2 from the germline V gene are MGHRA and YSYEKL. V lost 5 bases, J lost 1 base, and 10 bases stayed unmatched. CDR3 size: 17 residues. The CDR3 DNA follows: TGCGCCAGCAGCGAACCATGGACAGGGGGAGGGAACACTGAAGCTTTCTTT. Amino acids: CASSEPWTGGGNTEAFF.

This rearrangement joins TRBV10-2 to TRBJ1-3; TRBD1 is a possible D gene (5 bases). The CDR3 contains 14 residues. Trimming stripped 8 bases from V and 0 bases from J, with 11 bases between. Per the germline V gene, CDR1 is WSHSY and CDR2 is SAAADI. CDR3 in amino acids: CASCLDNSGNTIYF. CDR3 coding DNA: TGCGCCAGCTGTTTGGACAACTCTGGAAACACCATATATTTT.

J is TRBJ1-2 and V is TRBV5-6; D ambiguous. The V gene's germline CDR1 is SGHDT and CDR2 YYEEEE. V lost 0 bases, J lost 2 bases, and 5 bases lay in between. This CDR3 is built from 13 residues. CDR3 sequence reads: CASSLDGNYGYTF. As DNA, the CDR3 is TGTGCCAGCAGCTTGGACGGGAACTATGGCTACACCTTC.

The genes are TRBV11-2 and TRBJ2-3; TRBD1 matches 8 bases. The V and J ends lost 5 bases and 1 base, in that order; junction bases with no gene match: 8. Germline values: CDR1 SGHAT, CDR2 FQNNGV. The CDR3 has 16 amino acids. DNA of the CDR3: TGTGCCAGCAGCCTGGGAGCGACAGGGGGCACAGATACGCAGTATTTT. This codes for CASSLGATGGTDTQYF.

V and J are TRBV5-1 and TRBJ2-1, with 13 nucleotides matching TRBD2. Germline CDR1 reads SGHRS; CDR2 reads YFSETQ. The CDR3 contains 16 residues. Unmatched junction bases numbered 9, after V lost 4 bases and J lost 8 bases. The DNA of the CDR3 is TGCGCCAGCAGCACCACCGGGACTAGCGGGAACTATGAGCAGTTCTTC. It encodes CASSTTGTSGNYEQFF.

This clone was detected only once. The genes are TRBV7-3 and TRBJ2-1; D gene unclear. The CDR3 loop spans 13 amino acids. V dropped 3 bases and J dropped 8 bases, with 11 bases sitting between them. Germline CDR1 SGHTA, CDR2 FQGTGA. CDR3 nucleotide sequence: TGTGCCAGCAGCTTCTGGCCGCAGGATGAGCAGTTCTTC. Amino acids: CASSFWPQDEQFF. Together with reference TRBV7-3 and TRBJ2-1, the CDR3 gives the full variable domain: GAGVSQTPSNKVTEKGKYVELRCDPISGHTALYWYRQSLGQGPEFLIYFQGTGAADDSGLPNDRFFAVRPEGSVSTLKIQRTERGDSAVYLCASSFWPQDEQFFGPGTRLTVL.

The chain uses TRBV28 and TRBJ2-2, with D possibly TRBD2 on 6 matching bases. The germline gives CDR1 MDHEN, CDR2 SYDVKM. Trimming pared 2 bases from V and 6 bases from J, leaving 13 bases between. The length of the CDR3 is 15 residues. The DNA of the CDR3 is TGTGCCAGCAGTTTAGGAGGGCGGGGTCCCGGGGAGCTGTTTTTT. This gives the protein CASSLGGRGPGELFF.

The chain employs TRBV4-2 and TRBJ1-6, with TRBD1 as a possible D gene (6 bases). Germline CDR1 and CDR2: LGHNA and YNFKEQ. The CDR3 consists of 16 residues. Deletions cut 5 bases from V and 0 bases from J, with 11 bases between. In DNA form, the CDR3 reads TGTGCCAGCAGCAGCTTACAGGGCTCCTATAATTCACCCCTCCACTTT. It translates to CASSSLQGSYNSPLHF.

The CDR3 reads CASSSRTAQNTEAFF. CDR3 bases: TGCGCCAGCAGCTCCCGGACAGCCCAGAACACTGAAGCTTTCTTT. This chain connects TRBV5-1 to TRBJ1-1, with D possibly TRBD1 on 6 matching bases. With 3 bases removed from V and 1 base from J, the gap between germline ends came to 13 bases. Germline lookup yields CDR1 SGHRS and CDR2 YFSETQ. The CDR3 has 15 amino acids.

This clone was picked up one time. The V and J genes are TRBV2 and TRBJ1-1; D remains unclear. V was cut by 7 bases and J by 1 base, with 10 bases left in between. Germline CDR1 is SNHLY and CDR2 is FYNNEI. The CDR3 is 13 residues long. CDR3 sequence: CASTAAANTEAFF. The CDR3 region has the DNA TGTGCCAGCACCGCGGCGGCGAACACTGAAGCTTTCTTT. The full variable domain, its missing parts supplied by reference TRBV2 and TRBJ1-1, is EPEVTQTPSHQVTQMGQEVILRCVPISNHLYFYWYRQILGQKVEFLVSFYNNEISEKSEIFDDQFSVERPDGSNFTLKIRSTKLEDSAMYFCASTAAANTEAFFGQGTRLTVV.

The rearrangement joins TRBV19 to TRBJ2-1; 10 positions match TRBD2. CDR3 length: 15 amino acids. Trimming removed 1 base from V and 8 bases from J; junction bases left unmatched: 5. The germline gives CDR1 LNHDA, CDR2 SQIVND (reference sequence). CDR3 sequence (DNA): TGTGCCAGTAGTATAGGAGCGGGGGGGACCCATGAGCAGTTCTTC. Protein: CASSIGAGGTHEQFF. The whole variable domain, filled in from reference TRBV19 and TRBJ2-1, reads DGGITQSPKYLFRKEGQNVTLSCEQNLNHDAMYWYRQDPGQGLRLIYYSQIVNDFQKGDIAEGYSVSREKKESFPLTVTSAQKNPTAFYLCASSIGAGGTHEQFFGPGTRLTVL.

This clone was seen a few times. This chain joins TRBV4-1 and TRBJ2-2; 14 bases are a match to TRBD2. Germline V lookup: CDR1 MGHRA, CDR2 YSYEKL. The trim removed 1 base at V and 5 bases at J, leaving 6 bases unmatched. CDR3 length equals 18 residues. This CDR3 reads CASSQGGLAGVGTGELFF. CDR3 bases: TGCGCCAGCAGCCAAGGGGGACTAGCGGGAGTGGGTACCGGGGAGCTGTTTTTT.

The rearrangement uses TRBV7-9 and TRBJ1-1; 8 bases fit TRBD1. Germline-derived CDR1 and CDR2 are SEHNR and FQNEAQ (reference sequence). The CDR3 consists of 15 residues. The J segment lost 5 bases and the V segment lost 1 base, leaving 6 bases of the junction unmatched. In DNA, the CDR3 is TGTGCCAGCAGCTTAGGGCAGGGGGCGGGTACTGAAGCTTTCTTT. It encodes CASSLGQGAGTEAFF.

CDR3 in amino acids: CASSQVPGARNEQFF. The CDR3 bases are TGTGCCAGCAGCCAAGTGCCAGGGGCTAGGAATGAGCAGTTCTTC. This chain links TRBV14 with TRBJ2-1, with a possible D match to TRBD1 (6 bases). V was shortened by 1 base and J by 7 bases, with 14 bases between the two germline ends. The CDR3 has 15 residues. In germline, CDR1 is SGHDN, CDR2 FVKESK.

This rearrangement joins TRBV27 to TRBJ1-6, with TRBD1 matching 7 bases. V lost 5 bases to trimming and J lost 8 bases; unmatched junction nucleotides: 12. CDR3 size: 16 residues. Germline V gives CDR1 MNHEY, CDR2 SMNVEV (reference sequence). The CDR3 loop is CASSRHGQAYDSPLHF. DNA for the CDR3: TGTGCCAGCAGTCGACACGGACAGGCATATGATTCACCCCTCCACTTT.

This chain uses TRBV20-1 with TRBJ2-7, with D unclear. The CDR3 is 11 residues long. Trimming took off 0 bases at V and 8 bases at J, with 8 bases between the two ends. Germline values: CDR1 DFQATT, CDR2 SNEGSKA (reference sequence). CDR3 loop: CSARDSVQQYF. In nucleotides, the CDR3 is TGCAGTGCTAGAGATTCAGTCCAGCAGTACTTC.